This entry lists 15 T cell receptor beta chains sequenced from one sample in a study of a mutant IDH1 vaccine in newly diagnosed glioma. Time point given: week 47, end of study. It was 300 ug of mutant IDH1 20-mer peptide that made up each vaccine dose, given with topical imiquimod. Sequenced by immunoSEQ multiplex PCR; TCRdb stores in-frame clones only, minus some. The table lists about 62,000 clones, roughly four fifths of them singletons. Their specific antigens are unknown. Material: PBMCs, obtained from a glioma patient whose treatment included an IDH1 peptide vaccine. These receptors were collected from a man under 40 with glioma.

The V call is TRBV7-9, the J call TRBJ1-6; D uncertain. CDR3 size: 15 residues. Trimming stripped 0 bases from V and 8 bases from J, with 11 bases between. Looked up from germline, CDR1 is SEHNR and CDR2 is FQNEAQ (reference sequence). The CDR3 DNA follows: TGTGCCAGCAGCTTAGCGAGGATGACGGATTCACCCCTCCACTTT. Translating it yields CASSLARMTDSPLHF. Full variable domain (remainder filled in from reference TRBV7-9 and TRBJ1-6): DTGVSQNPRHKITKRGQNVTFRCDPISEHNRLYWYRQTLGQGPEFLTYFQNEAQLEKSRLLSDRFSAERPKGSFSTLEIQRTEQGDSAMYLCASSLARMTDSPLHFGNGTRLTVT.

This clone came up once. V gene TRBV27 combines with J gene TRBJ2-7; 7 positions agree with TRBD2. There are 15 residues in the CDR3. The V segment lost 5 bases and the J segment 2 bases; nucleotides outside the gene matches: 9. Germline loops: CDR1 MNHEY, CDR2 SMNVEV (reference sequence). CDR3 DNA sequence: TGTGCCAGCAGTCTCTGGGGAGGGTCGACCTACGAGCAGTACTTC. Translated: CASSLWGGSTYEQYF.

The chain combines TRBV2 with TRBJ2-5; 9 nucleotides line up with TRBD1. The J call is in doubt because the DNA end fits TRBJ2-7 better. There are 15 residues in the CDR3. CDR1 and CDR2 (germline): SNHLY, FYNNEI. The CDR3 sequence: CASSERGQGDYEQYF. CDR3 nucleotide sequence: TGTGCCAGCAGTGAAAGGGGACAGGGTGATTACGAGCAGTACTTC.

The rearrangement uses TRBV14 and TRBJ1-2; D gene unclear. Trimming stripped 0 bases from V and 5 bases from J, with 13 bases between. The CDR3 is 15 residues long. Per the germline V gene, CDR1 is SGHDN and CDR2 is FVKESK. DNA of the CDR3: TGTGCCAGCAGCCAAGATCGGGTTTTTGGTTATGGCTACACCTTC. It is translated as CASSQDRVFGYGYTF.

The CDR3 nucleotides are TGTGCCAGCAGCTTAGCGGGGGGGCAGGGAGATACGCAGTATTTT. Translation gives CASSLAGGQGDTQYF. This chain joins TRBV7-9 and TRBJ2-3, with D possibly TRBD2 on 7 matching bases. V was trimmed by 0 bases and J by 5 bases, leaving 12 bases between them. This CDR3 contains 15 residues. Germline assignment: CDR1 SEHNR and CDR2 FQNEAQ (reference sequence).

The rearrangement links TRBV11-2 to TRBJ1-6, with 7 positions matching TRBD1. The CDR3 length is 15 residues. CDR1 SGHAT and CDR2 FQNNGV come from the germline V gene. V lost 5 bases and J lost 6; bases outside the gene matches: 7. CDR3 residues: CASSLRTGPNSPLHF. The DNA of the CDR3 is TGTGCCAGCAGCCTCAGGACAGGTCCTAATTCACCCCTCCACTTT.

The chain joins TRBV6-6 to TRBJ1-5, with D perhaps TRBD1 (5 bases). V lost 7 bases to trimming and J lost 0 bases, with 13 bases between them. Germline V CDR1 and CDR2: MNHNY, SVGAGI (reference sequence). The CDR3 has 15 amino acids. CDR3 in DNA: TGTGCCAGCACCCTACAGGTGTATAGCAATCAGCCCCAGCATTTT. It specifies CASTLQVYSNQPQHF.

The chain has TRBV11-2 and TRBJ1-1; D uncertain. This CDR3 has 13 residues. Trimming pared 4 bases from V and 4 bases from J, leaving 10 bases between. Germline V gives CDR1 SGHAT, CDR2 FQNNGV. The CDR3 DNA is TGTGCCAGCAGCTCCGGTTTGGGCACTGAAGCTTTCTTT. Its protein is CASSSGLGTEAFF.

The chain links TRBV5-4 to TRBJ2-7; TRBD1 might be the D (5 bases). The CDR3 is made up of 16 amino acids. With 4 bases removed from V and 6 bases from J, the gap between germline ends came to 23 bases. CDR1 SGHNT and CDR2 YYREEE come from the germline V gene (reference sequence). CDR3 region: CASSTDSPGVGREQYF. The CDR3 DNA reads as TGTGCCAGCAGCACCGACAGTCCCGGAGTTGGACGCGAGCAGTACTTC.

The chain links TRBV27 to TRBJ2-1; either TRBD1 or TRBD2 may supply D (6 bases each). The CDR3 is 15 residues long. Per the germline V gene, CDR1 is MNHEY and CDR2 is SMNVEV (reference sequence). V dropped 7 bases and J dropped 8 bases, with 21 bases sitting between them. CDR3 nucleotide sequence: TGTGCCAGCAAGACTATGGGGGGCCGGGTCTATGAGCAGTTCTTC. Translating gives CASKTMGGRVYEQFF.

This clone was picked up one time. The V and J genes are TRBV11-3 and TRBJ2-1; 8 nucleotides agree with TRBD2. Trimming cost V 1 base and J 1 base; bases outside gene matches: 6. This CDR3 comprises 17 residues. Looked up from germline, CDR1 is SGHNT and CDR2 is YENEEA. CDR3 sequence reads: CASSLAVGGGSYNEQFF. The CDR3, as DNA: TGTGCCAGCAGCTTAGCTGTAGGCGGGGGGTCCTACAATGAGCAGTTCTTC.

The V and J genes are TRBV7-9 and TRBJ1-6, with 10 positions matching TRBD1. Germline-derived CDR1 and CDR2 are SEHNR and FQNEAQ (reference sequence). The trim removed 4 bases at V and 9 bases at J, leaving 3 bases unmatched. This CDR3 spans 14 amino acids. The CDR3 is CASSSGQGVSPLHF. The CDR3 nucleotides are TGTGCCAGCAGCTCTGGACAGGGGGTTTCACCCCTCCACTTT.

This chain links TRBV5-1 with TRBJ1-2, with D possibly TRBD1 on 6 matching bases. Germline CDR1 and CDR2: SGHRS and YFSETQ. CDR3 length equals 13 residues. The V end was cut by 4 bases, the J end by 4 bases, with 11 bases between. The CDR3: CASSAEGGYGYTF. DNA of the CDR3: TGCGCCAGCAGCGCCGAGGGGGGCTATGGCTACACCTTC.

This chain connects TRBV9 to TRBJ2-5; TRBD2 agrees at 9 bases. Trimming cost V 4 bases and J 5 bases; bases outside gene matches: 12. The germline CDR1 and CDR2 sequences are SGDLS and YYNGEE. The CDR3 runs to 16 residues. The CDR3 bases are TGTGCCAGCAGCCACAACCGTCCTAGCGGGGACGAGACCCAGTACTTC. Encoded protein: CASSHNRPSGDETQYF.

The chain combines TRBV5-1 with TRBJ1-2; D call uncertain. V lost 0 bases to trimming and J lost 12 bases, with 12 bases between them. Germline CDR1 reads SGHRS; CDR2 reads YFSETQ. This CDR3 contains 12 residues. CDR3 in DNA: TGCGCCAGCAGCTTGGCCGGGATTGATCACACCTTC. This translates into CASSLAGIDHTF.